This is a list of T cell receptor beta chains from one sample in a study of CD8 T cells in Susac syndrome. MiXCR, run by TCRdb on the immunoSEQ multiplex PCR reads, gives a single entry per CDR3 protein. This sample yields around 130,000 distinct CDR3 sequences, of which around nine tenths are seen a single time; around 0.24% belongs to the top ten. Sample: CD8+ T cells from PBMCs. These receptors all come from a human donor with multiple sclerosis. Both conserved end residues are part of each CDR3. A D gene is named only where the DNA matches it firmly. Size is stated for part of the rows, as once, few or many counts, or as a class when the clone is expanded.

>TRBV12-3/TRBV12-4|-|TRBJ2-3|-
CASSSDRTTTDTQYF
TGTGCCAGCAGTTCAGACAGGACGACCACAGATACGCAGTATTTT
>TRBV4-2|TRBD2|TRBJ2-1|-
CASSPPTSGSSYNEQFF
TGTGCCAGCAGCCCGCCCACTAGCGGGAGCTCCTACAATGAGCAGTTCTTC
>TRBV7-8|-|TRBJ1-1|-
CASSLGIKGVPEAFF
TGTGCCAGCAGCTTAGGGATAAAGGGAGTCCCTGAAGCTTTCTTT
>TRBV30|-|TRBJ2-1|-
CAWSLGPYNEQFF
TGTGCCTGGAGCCTAGGACCCTACAATGAGCAGTTCTTC
>TRBV19|TRBD1|TRBJ1-5|-
CASREGGRFHNQPQHF
TGTGCCAGTAGAGAAGGGGGCAGATTCCACAATCAGCCCCAGCATTTT
>TRBV13|-|TRBJ1-1|-
CASSLVSSGNEAFF
TGTGCCAGCAGCTTAGTTTCGTCCGGGAATGAAGCTTTCTTT
>TRBV27|-|TRBJ2-7|-
CASSLRQVKPSYEQYF
TGTGCCAGCAGTTTACGACAGGTCAAGCCCTCCTACGAGCAGTACTTC
>TRBV7-9|-|TRBJ1-5|-
CASSSDPGLGNQPQHF
TGTGCCAGCAGTAGTGACCCGGGCCTGGGCAATCAGCCCCAGCATTTT
>TRBV30|TRBD2|TRBJ2-1|-
CAGSGENNEQFF
TGTGCCGGTAGCGGGGAGAACAATGAGCAGTTCTTC
>TRBV19|TRBD2|TRBJ2-7|-
CASSIGMEGLAGEQYF
TGTGCCAGTAGTATCGGGATGGAGGGACTAGCGGGGGAGCAGTACTTC
>TRBV12-5|-|TRBJ2-1|-
CASGPSSDEQFF
TGTGCTAGTGGTCCCAGTAGCGATGAGCAGTTCTTC
>TRBV5-1|-|TRBJ1-1|-
CASSLDQGGFEAFF
TGCGCCAGCAGCTTGGACCAGGGCGGGTTCGAAGCTTTCTTT
>TRBV18|TRBD2|TRBJ2-1|-
CASSSAGGPGEQFF
TGTGCCAGCTCCTCAGCGGGAGGGCCGGGTGAGCAGTTCTTC
>TRBV7-2|-|TRBJ2-7|-
CASSLHKGRHEQYF
TGTGCCAGCAGCTTACATAAGGGCCGCCACGAGCAGTACTTC
>TRBV19|-|TRBJ2-1|-
CASRLEGINEQFF
TGTGCCAGTAGACTAGAGGGAATCAATGAGCAGTTCTTC
>TRBV6-5|TRBD1|TRBJ1-1|-
CASSWRTGNTEAFF
TGTGCCAGCAGTTGGAGGACAGGGAACACTGAAGCTTTCTTT
>TRBV6-5|-|TRBJ2-7|-
CASSYQDSYEQYF
TGTGCCAGCAGTTATCAGGACTCCTACGAGCAGTACTTC
>TRBV20-1|-|TRBJ2-5|-
CSARRKRQETQYF
TGCAGTGCTAGAAGAAAGAGACAAGAGACCCAGTACTTC
>TRBV27|-|TRBJ1-5|-
CASKMYRLSNQPQHF
TGTGCCAGCAAGATGTATAGGCTTAGCAATCAGCCCCAGCATTTT
>TRBV3-1|-|TRBJ1-1|once
CASSAVGHSYTEAFF
TGTGCCAGCAGCGCAGTAGGACACTCTTACACTGAAGCTTTCTTT
>TRBV11-2|-|TRBJ1-1|-
CASSLDLVGGRTEAFF
TGTGCCAGCAGCTTAGATCTGGTAGGGGGTCGTACTGAAGCTTTCTTT
>TRBV7-6|TRBD2|TRBJ2-1|-
CASSSLAGGIDEQFF
TGTGCCAGCAGTTCGCTAGCGGGAGGGATAGATGAGCAGTTCTTC
>TRBV12-3/TRBV12-4|TRBD1|TRBJ1-3|-
CASSLQGAGGNTIYF
TGTGCCAGCAGTTTGCAGGGGGCGGGAGGAAACACCATATATTTT
>TRBV30|TRBD2|TRBJ2-2|-
CAWTGSGNPGELFF
TGTGCCTGGACCGGTAGCGGGAACCCCGGGGAGCTGTTTTTT
>TRBV10-3|TRBD2|TRBJ2-1|-
CAISLRTSGSSYNEQFF
TGTGCCATCAGCCTGAGGACTAGCGGGAGCTCCTACAATGAGCAGTTCTTC
>TRBV5-6|-|TRBJ2-2|-
CASSWGVTGELFF
TGTGCCAGCAGCTGGGGGGTCACCGGGGAGCTGTTTTTT
>TRBV2|-|TRBJ2-1|-
CASSTGSLTYNEQFF
TGTGCCAGCAGTACAGGGAGCCTAACCTACAATGAGCAGTTCTTC
>TRBV25-1|TRBD1|TRBJ2-7|-
CASSAPGQVDEQYF
TGTGCCAGCAGTGCGCCTGGACAGGTCGACGAGCAGTACTTC
>TRBV20-1|TRBD2|TRBJ2-1|-
CSARPSGSNEQFF
TGCAGTGCTAGGCCTAGCGGGAGCAATGAGCAGTTCTTC
>TRBV15|-|TRBJ2-1|-
CATSSSVSYNEQFF
TGTGCCACCAGCAGCTCGGTCTCCTACAATGAGCAGTTCTTC
>TRBV27|TRBD2|TRBJ2-7|-
CASIPSGRSSEQYF
TGTGCCAGCATCCCTAGCGGGAGGAGCAGCGAGCAGTACTTC
>TRBV6-2/TRBV6-3|TRBD1|TRBJ1-2|-
CASSSRGGGYGYTF
TGTGCCAGCAGTTCACGAGGGGGCGGCTATGGCTACACCTTC
>TRBV20-1|-|TRBJ2-3|-
CSARDRIRTDTQYF
TGCAGTGCTAGAGATCGGATTCGCACAGATACGCAGTATTTT
>TRBV30|TRBD2|TRBJ2-3|-
CAWSLAGYTDTQYF
TGTGCCTGGAGTTTAGCGGGCTACACAGATACGCAGTATTTT
>TRBV7-2|-|TRBJ1-2|-
CASSFGPTYGYTF
TGTGCCAGCAGCTTCGGCCCCACCTATGGCTACACCTTC
>TRBV5-1|-|TRBJ1-1|-
CASSLNRQKLNTEAFF
TGCGCCAGCAGCTTGAACAGACAAAAGTTGAACACTGAAGCTTTCTTT
>TRBV27|-|TRBJ2-1|-
CASSLMGGDQFF
TGTGCCAGCAGTTTAATGGGGGGCGACCAGTTCTTC
>TRBV6-2/TRBV6-3|TRBD2|TRBJ2-5|-
CASSLAGLIETQYF
TGTGCCAGCAGTCTCGCGGGACTAATTGAGACCCAGTACTTC
>TRBV6-2/TRBV6-3|-|TRBJ2-7|-
CASSLTRNYEQYF
TGTGCCAGCAGTTTAACAAGAAACTACGAGCAGTACTTC
>TRBV28|-|TRBJ2-4|once
CASSPPTGTKNIQYF
TGTGCCAGCAGTCCCCCAACCGGCACCAAAAACATTCAGTACTTC
>TRBV29-1|-|TRBJ2-2|-
CSVGFTGELFF
TGCAGCGTGGGGTTCACCGGGGAGCTGTTTTTT
>TRBV3-1|TRBD2|TRBJ2-1|-
CASSQDWGGSYNEQFF
TGTGCCAGCAGCCAAGATTGGGGGGGGTCCTACAATGAGCAGTTCTTC
>TRBV20-1|TRBD1|TRBJ2-7|-
CSARPYRDSNYEQYF
TGCAGTGCTCGACCGTACCGGGACAGTAACTACGAGCAGTACTTC
>TRBV7-9|TRBD1|TRBJ2-5|-
CASSPPDRGLETQYF
TGTGCCAGCAGCCCCCCCGACAGGGGGCTCGAGACCCAGTACTTC
>TRBV25-1|-|TRBJ2-2|-
CASSVVAGELFF
TGTGCCAGCAGTGTAGTGGCCGGGGAGCTGTTTTTT
>TRBV27|TRBD2|TRBJ2-7|-
CASSPDMGGSEQYF
TGTGCCAGCAGCCCCGATATGGGGGGGAGCGAGCAGTACTTC
>TRBV27|TRBD1|TRBJ1-5|-
CASSLGRGRQPQHF
TGTGCCAGCAGTCTCGGCAGGGGGCGGCAGCCCCAGCATTTT
>TRBV5-1|-|TRBJ1-1|-
CASSYMTKNTEAFF
TGCGCCAGCAGCTATATGACGAAGAACACTGAAGCTTTCTTT
>TRBV19|-|TRBJ2-7|-
CASSMGSPDYEQYF
TGTGCCAGTAGTATGGGGTCCCCCGACTACGAGCAGTACTTC
>TRBV28|-|TRBJ1-5|-
CASRDSGNQPQHF
TGTGCCAGCAGAGATTCGGGCAATCAGCCCCAGCATTTT
>TRBV6-5|TRBD1|TRBJ1-1|once
CASSIGDSLNTEAFF
TGTGCCAGCAGCATAGGGGACAGCCTGAACACTGAAGCTTTCTTT
>TRBV2|TRBD2|TRBJ2-5|-
CASLTGTSGRAEETQYF
TGTGCCAGTCTTACCGGGACTAGCGGGAGGGCCGAAGAGACCCAGTACTTC
>TRBV28|-|TRBJ2-3|-
CASSSWALEETDTQYF
TGTGCCAGCAGTTCTTGGGCTCTAGAGGAGACAGATACGCAGTATTTT
>TRBV7-2|-|TRBJ1-5|-
CASSHTNQPQHF
TGTGCCAGCAGCCACACCAATCAGCCCCAGCATTTT
>TRBV2|-|TRBJ1-5|-
CASSDRAGGNQPQHF
TGTGCCAGCAGTGATAGGGCAGGGGGCAATCAGCCCCAGCATTTT
>TRBV12-3/TRBV12-4|-|TRBJ1-1|once
CASRSNTEAFF
TGTGCCAGCAGATCTAACACTGAAGCTTTCTTT
>TRBV4-1|-|TRBJ1-4|-
CASSSPGLSSEKLFF
TGCGCCAGCAGCTCTCCGGGGCTTTCGAGTGAAAAACTGTTTTTT
>TRBV27|-|TRBJ1-4|-
CASRAWGGSNEKLFF
TGTGCCAGCAGGGCTTGGGGGGGATCTAATGAAAAACTGTTTTTT
>TRBV19|-|TRBJ2-1|-
CASSIRQTNEQFF
TGTGCCAGTAGTATACGGCAGACTAATGAGCAGTTCTTC